A single sample gave rise to the 15 T cell receptor beta chains below, sequenced in a study of blood T cells in healthy people across ages. A second PCR, run for roughly 7 to 11 cycles, used a sample-barcoded 5' primer plus a J-beta primer mix. TCRdb reanalysed the 5' RACE reads using MiXCR and keeps one entry per CDR3 protein. The table records hundreds of thousands of distinct CDR3 sequences, around 21% of them present only once. What was sequenced was blood. These receptors were obtained from a man between 65 and 85 years old in good health.

The chain combines TRBV5-6 with TRBJ2-4; D is possibly TRBD1 or TRBD2 (5 bases each). The CDR3 contains 14 residues. Germline V gene data show CDR1 as SGHDT and CDR2 as YYEEEE. V was trimmed by 4 bases and J by 3 bases, leaving 11 bases between them. The CDR3 sequence is CASSPGPGKNIQYF. CDR3 DNA sequence: TGTGCCAGCAGCCCGGGACCGGGCAAAAACATTCAGTACTTC.

This clonotype came up many times. The rearrangement links TRBV5-1 to TRBJ1-1; D gene uncertain. There are 13 residues in the CDR3. The V gene's germline CDR1 is SGHRS and CDR2 YFSETQ. V was trimmed by 0 bases and J by 6 bases, leaving 9 bases between them. The CDR3 region is CASSLATGPEAFF. CDR3 coding DNA: TGCGCCAGCAGCTTGGCGACTGGTCCTGAAGCTTTCTTT.

The table lists this clonotype with a few counts. The chain recombines TRBV27 with TRBJ2-3, with D uncertain. The CDR3 contains 16 residues. The germline V gene encodes CDR1 MNHEY and CDR2 SMNVEV (reference sequence). The ends were cut back, 0 bases at V and 0 bases at J, with 10 bases in the middle. Here the CDR3 reads CASSLSGRTSTDTQYF. As DNA, the CDR3 is TGTGCCAGCAGTTTATCGGGCAGAACTAGCACAGATACGCAGTATTTT.

This clonotype was recorded at least ten times. The V call is TRBV6-5, the J call TRBJ2-4; possible D gene TRBD2, 7 bases. Germline V lookup: CDR1 MNHEY, CDR2 SVGAGI. Trimming took off 7 bases at V and 4 bases at J, with 14 bases between the two ends. CDR3 length equals 14 residues. The CDR3 loop is CASNTGGSKNIQYF. The CDR3 DNA reads TGTGCCAGCAACACGGGGGGCTCGAAAAACATTCAGTACTTC.

The chain links TRBV6-1 to TRBJ2-2, with 10 bases identical to TRBD2. This CDR3 contains 17 residues. V lost 1 base and J lost 6; bases outside the gene matches: 8. Germline loops: CDR1 MNHNS, CDR2 SASEGT. CDR3 sequence reads: CASSEESSGRFPGELFF. CDR3 coding DNA: TGTGCCAGCAGTGAAGAGTCTAGCGGGAGATTTCCCGGGGAGCTGTTTTTT.

This clonotype appeared a few times. J is TRBJ2-7 and V is TRBV7-2; D is perhaps TRBD1 or TRBD2 (8 bases each). This CDR3 spans 15 amino acids. Germline lookup yields CDR1 SGHTA and CDR2 FQGNSA. The V end lost 6 bases, the J end lost 2 bases, and 17 bases lay between the germline ends. Here the CDR3 reads CASRYSGTGTYEQYF. In DNA form, the CDR3 reads TGTGCCAGCAGATATAGCGGGACAGGCACCTACGAGCAGTACTTC.

The genes are TRBV7-8 and TRBJ2-5; possibly TRBD2 for D (5 bases). Matching the DNA end better, TRBJ2-1 makes the J call doubtful. Germline loops: CDR1 SGHVS, CDR2 FQNEAQ. The CDR3 is 13 residues long. This chain's CDR3 is CASSLVEGLRQFF. The CDR3 nucleotides read TGTGCCAGCAGCTTAGTAGAGGGTCTGAGGCAGTTCTTC.

This clonotype was observed a few times. Just one base apart from a much larger clone, this may be a read error. The gene calls are TRBV7-2 and TRBJ2-5; the match to TRBD1 covers 8 bases. The J call is in doubt because the DNA end fits TRBJ2-1 better. This CDR3 region has 15 residues. Looked up from germline, CDR1 is SGHTA and CDR2 is FQGNSA. The CDR3 loop reads CASSLGQGPYNGQFF. Here the CDR3 DNA reads TGTGCCAGCAGCCTAGGACAGGGCCCCTACAATGGGCAGTTCTTC.

This clonotype was found many times. The chain has TRBV28 and TRBJ1-5, with D hard to call. The CDR3 totals 11 residues. The germline V gene has CDR1 MDHEN and CDR2 SYDVKM. The germline V and J ends were trimmed by 3 bases and 7 bases, with 4 bases remaining between them. The CDR3 DNA reads TGTGCCAGCAGTTTGGGACAGCCCCAGCATTTT. Translating it yields CASSLGQPQHF.

This clonotype came up a few times. This sequence joins TRBV20-1 and TRBJ2-7; tentative D call: TRBD2 (6 bases). This CDR3 contains 11 residues. Germline-derived CDR1 and CDR2 are DFQATT and SNEGSKA (reference sequence). This CDR3 is CSGGASIEQYF. The CDR3, as DNA: TGCAGCGGGGGAGCGTCTATTGAGCAGTACTTC.

This clonotype was seen ten or more times. The chain links TRBV2 to TRBJ1-1, with TRBD1 matching 10 bases. Germline V gene data show CDR1 as SNHLY and CDR2 as FYNNEI. J gave up 5 bases and V 5 bases, and 5 bases lay outside the gene matches. The CDR3 has 14 amino acids. CDR3 loop: CASSPDRGSTEAFF. CDR3 bases: TGTGCCAGCAGTCCGGACAGGGGGTCTACTGAAGCTTTCTTT.

The chain combines TRBV5-1 with TRBJ2-2; unclear D gene. Per the germline V gene, CDR1 is SGHRS and CDR2 is YFSETQ. The CDR3 spans 14 residues. V dropped 0 bases and J dropped 4 bases, with 7 bases sitting between them. The CDR3 protein is CASSLGQFTGELFF. The CDR3 nucleotides read TGCGCCAGCAGCTTGGGGCAGTTCACCGGGGAGCTGTTTTTT. The full variable domain, with the rest looked up from reference TRBV5-1 and TRBJ2-2, is KAGVTQTPRYLIKTRGQQVTLSCSPISGHRSVSWYQQTPGQGLQFLFEYFSETQRNKGNFPGRFSGRQFSNSRSEMNVSTLELGDSALYLCASSLGQFTGELFFGEGSRLTVL.

This clonotype has just a few counts. CDR3 nucleotide sequence: TGTGCCACCAGTGGGACAGGGTTCTATGGCTACACCTTC. Encoded protein: CATSGTGFYGYTF. The chain couples TRBV24-1 to TRBJ1-2; 8 positions match TRBD1. Trimming at V came to 5 bases and at J to 4 bases, leaving 2 bases not matched to a gene. Germline-derived CDR1 and CDR2 are KGHDR and SFDVKD. There are 13 residues in the CDR3.

This rearrangement joins TRBV6-2 or TRBV6-3 to TRBJ2-1; D tentatively reads TRBD1 or TRBD2 (6 bases each). This CDR3 is 17 amino acids long. V shed 4 bases and J shed 6 bases, with 22 bases lying between them. Per germline, CDR1 MNHEY and CDR2 SVGEGT. This CDR3 is CASSSPGDPGGGNEQFF. The CDR3 region has the DNA TGTGCCAGCAGTTCCCCGGGAGACCCAGGAGGGGGCAATGAGCAGTTCTTC.

The chain links TRBV11-2 to TRBJ2-5; D is unresolved. From germline, CDR1 is SGHAT and CDR2 FQNNGV. V was cut by 5 bases and J by 2 bases, with 18 bases left in between. The CDR3 runs to 16 residues. The CDR3: CASSPIWAQAQETQYF. The CDR3 DNA follows: TGTGCCAGCAGCCCCATCTGGGCGCAGGCGCAAGAGACCCAGTACTTC.